One sample yielded the 17 T cell receptor beta chains listed below, sequenced in a study of shared clonotypes between healthy human individuals. Sequencing was performed with immunoSEQ multiplex PCR; in TCRdb, only in-frame clones are kept and a portion is missing. This table has 2 million to 3 million clones, approximately 93% appearing once. Sequenced input: naive CD4+ T cells from PBMCs. The subset was: CD45RA+ positively selected. The receptors stem from a young man in good health. Some clones in this sample may be carry-over from other donors' samples.

The rearrangement uses TRBV28 and TRBJ1-1; weak D call: TRBD1 (5 bases). The germline V gene encodes CDR1 MDHEN and CDR2 SYDVKM. The CDR3 spans 11 residues. The CDR3 loop is CVVQGNTEAFF. The CDR3 DNA sequence: TGTGTCGTCCAGGGTAACACTGAAGCTTTCTTT.

The chain links TRBV6-6 to TRBJ1-2; D not certain. The germline gives CDR1 MNHNY, CDR2 SVGAGI (reference sequence). Between the trimmed V and J ends, which lost 6 bases and 6 bases, there was a span of 17 bases. The CDR3 is 14 amino acids. The CDR3 is CASSPFPEGDGYTF. CDR3 in DNA: TGTGCCAGCAGCCCCTTTCCGGAGGGAGATGGCTACACCTTC.

About this clone: The same CDR3 arises from other DNA sequences in this sample as well. The chain employs TRBV5-1 and TRBJ2-1, with D tentatively TRBD2 (7 bases). The germline CDR1 and CDR2 sequences are SGHRS and YFSETQ. V was cut by 2 bases and J by 0 bases, with 15 bases left in between. The CDR3 covers 17 residues. The CDR3 DNA is TGCGCCAGCAGCTTATATGGGGGGGCGAGCTCCTACAATGAGCAGTTCTTC. Encoded protein: CASSLYGGASSYNEQFF.

Many counts were recorded for this clone. This chain uses TRBV9 with TRBJ2-3; TRBD2 matches at 7 bases. Germline V lookup: CDR1 SGDLS, CDR2 YYNGEE. V dropped 1 base and J dropped 9; count of bases not matched to a gene: 5. The CDR3 is 13 residues long. The CDR3 reads CASSVRVGGTQYF. The CDR3 region has the DNA TGTGCCAGCAGCGTAAGGGTGGGGGGGACGCAGTATTTT.

This clone was observed a single time. V and J are TRBV4-3 and TRBJ1-5; 8 nucleotides agree with TRBD1. Germline CDR1 and CDR2: LGHNA and YSLEER. This CDR3 spans 18 amino acids. V lost 0 bases and J lost 2; bases outside the gene matches: 9. The CDR3 DNA follows: TGCGCCAGCAGCCAAGAATCGAGTTCACAGGGGGGCAATCAGCCCCAGCATTTT. It translates to CASSQESSSQGGNQPQHF.

This chain uses TRBV7-9 with TRBJ2-7; D uncertain. Germline V gene sequence: CDR1 SEHNR, CDR2 FQNEAQ (reference sequence). The CDR3 is 12 amino acids. V was trimmed by 2 bases and J by 5 bases, leaving 7 bases between them. The CDR3 DNA reads TGTGCCAGCAGCTTAATTGGGGACGAGCAGTACTTC. This gives the protein CASSLIGDEQYF.

V and J are TRBV19 and TRBJ1-5; the match to TRBD1 covers 7 bases. Germline lookup yields CDR1 LNHDA and CDR2 SQIVND (reference sequence). The J segment lost 3 bases and the V segment lost 4 bases, leaving 9 bases of the junction unmatched. This CDR3 is 16 amino acids long. The CDR3 DNA reads as TGTGCCAGTAGTAATCACAGGGGCGGGGACAATCAGCCCCAGCATTTT. Translated, it gives CASSNHRGGDNQPQHF.

This chain connects TRBV10-3 to TRBJ1-1; D perhaps matches TRBD1 (6 bases). CDR1 is ENHRY, CDR2 SYGVKD, per germline. V gave up 3 bases and J gave up 4 bases, with 18 bases separating them. The CDR3 spans 16 residues. CDR3 amino acids: CAISEVQGRGRTEAFF. CDR3 sequence (DNA): TGTGCCATCAGTGAAGTTCAGGGGAGGGGCCGCACTGAAGCTTTCTTT.

This chain links TRBV2 with TRBJ2-3; possibly TRBD1 for D (6 bases). The CDR3 is made up of 11 amino acids. Germline CDR1 and CDR2: SNHLY and FYNNEI. V lost 7 bases and J lost 11, with 13 bases in between. CDR3: CASTSDRRQYF. CDR3 sequence (DNA): TGTGCCAGCACCTCGGACAGAAGGCAGTATTTT.

The chain recombines TRBV5-1 with TRBJ2-1; TRBD1 aligns across 9 bases. With V trimmed by 1 base and J by 1 base, 3 bases remained unmatched. Germline V lookup: CDR1 SGHRS, CDR2 YFSETQ. The CDR3 consists of 16 residues. As DNA, the CDR3 is TGCGCCAGCAGCTTGCGTGGGACAGGGTCCTACAATGAGCAGTTCTTC. Amino acids: CASSLRGTGSYNEQFF.

In its sample, this clone was seen a few times. The V call is TRBV5-1, the J call TRBJ1-5, with a tentative D call TRBD1 (5 bases). The V gene's germline CDR1 is SGHRS and CDR2 YFSETQ. The V end was cut by 1 base, the J end by 1 base, with 9 bases between. The CDR3 runs 15 residues. CDR3 loop: CASSLFGGSNQPQHF. DNA for the CDR3: TGCGCCAGCAGCTTGTTTGGGGGAAGCAATCAGCCCCAGCATTTT. Together with reference TRBV5-1 and TRBJ1-5, the CDR3 gives the full variable domain: KAGVTQTPRYLIKTRGQQVTLSCSPISGHRSVSWYQQTPGQGLQFLFEYFSETQRNKGNFPGRFSGRQFSNSRSEMNVSTLELGDSALYLCASSLFGGSNQPQHFGDGTRLSIL.

The V call is TRBV5-1, the J call TRBJ1-6; tentative D call: TRBD1 (6 bases). V was trimmed by 4 bases and J by 6 bases, leaving 11 bases between them. The CDR3 consists of 14 residues. Germline V gene data show CDR1 as SGHRS and CDR2 as YFSETQ. CDR3 nucleotides: TGCGCCAGCAGCCCGGGGGCAACTAATTCACCCCTCCACTTT. It is translated as CASSPGATNSPLHF.

Details on this clone: This CDR3 is also generated by other DNA sequences in the sample. This chain links TRBV5-1 with TRBJ1-3; D uncertain. Germline CDR1 SGHRS, CDR2 YFSETQ. This CDR3 contains 14 residues. The V end lost 0 bases, the J end lost 3 bases, and 7 bases lay between the germline ends. CDR3: CASSLGGGGNTIYF. The CDR3 DNA sequence: TGCGCCAGCAGCTTGGGGGGTGGTGGAAACACCATATATTTT.

The genes are TRBV4-2 and TRBJ2-7; 8 bases fit TRBD2. V trimming: 1 base; J trimming: 1 base; junction bases outside the gene matches: 9. Germline V gene lookup returns CDR1 LGHNA and CDR2 YNFKEQ. This CDR3 is built from 17 residues. The CDR3: CASSQAGRGGRSYEQYF. The CDR3 coding sequence is TGTGCCAGCAGCCAAGCAGGAAGGGGCGGGAGGTCCTACGAGCAGTACTTC.

This rearrangement joins TRBV7-2 to TRBJ1-2; no clear D gene. Trimming took 7 bases from V and 4 from J, leaving 16 bases between them. The germline gives CDR1 SGHTA, CDR2 FQGNSA. The CDR3 has 14 amino acids. The CDR3 here is CASTSVRSLYGYTF. The CDR3 nucleotides read TGTGCCAGCACCAGTGTACGGTCCCTCTATGGCTACACCTTC.

This chain connects TRBV6-6 to TRBJ2-5, with a tentative D call TRBD2 (5 bases). The CDR3 has 14 amino acids. Germline V CDR1 and CDR2: MNHNY, SVGAGI (reference sequence). Trimming cost V 2 bases and J 5 bases, with 12 bases left between them. In nucleotides, the CDR3 is TGTGCCAGCAGTTACAATCGGAGAGGGGAGACCCAGTACTTC. It translates to CASSYNRRGETQYF.

V and J are TRBV7-9 and TRBJ2-3, with D unresolved. The CDR3 runs 15 residues. Germline CDR1 and CDR2: SEHNR and FQNEAQ (reference sequence). V was shortened by 5 bases and J by 2 bases, with 14 bases between the two germline ends. Written as DNA, the CDR3 is TGTGCCAGCAGCAAGAAAGGGCAGTACACAGATACGCAGTATTTT. It encodes CASSKKGQYTDTQYF.